This T cell receptor (beta chain) was captured by sequencing in a study of T cell repertoires in cytomegalovirus infection. Background on the study: CMV infection plus the matching HLA type was flagged by public TCR beta signatures.

Findings of the study overall: Of the TCR beta families, the public ones yielded a cumulative frequency that identified carriers of CMV plus the relevant HLA. HLA-C-restricted CMV-specific TCR beta clonotypes were dominant in the ex vivo response.

V lost 1 base, J lost 7 bases, and 13 bases stayed unmatched. Germline V gives CDR1 MNHEY, CDR2 SMNVEV (reference sequence). The CDR3 has 17 residues. Regarding this clonotype: Its target is not known.

TCRdb passed the reads through MiXCR, listing each CDR3 protein once. This table has roughly 150,000 distinct CDR3 sequences, 17% appearing once. The genes are TRBV27 and TRBJ2-1; 7 bases are a match to TRBD2. This clonotype originated in a human donor in good health (CMV status not recorded). Some clones in this sample may be carry-over from other donors' samples. Input material: CD8+ T cells from PBMCs. CDR3 residues: CASSLFASGPKRNEQFF. The CDR3 nucleotides read TGTGCCAGCAGTTTATTTGCTAGCGGCCCGAAGCGGAATGAGCAGTTCTTC.